The clone carrying this T cell receptor (beta chain) showed up just once. Its target is unknown. The data belong to a study of response to subunit inactivated influenza vaccine. Overall study results and limits: After each seasonal influenza vaccination, few new T cells are recruited, the authors suggested.

TCRdb re-called the RT-PCR reads with MiXCR, one entry per CDR3 protein. Among about 580,000 distinct CDR3 sequences listed, around 15% were seen once. The sample consisted of PBMCs from blood, taken roughly 12 days after vaccination. This receptor was identified in a middle-aged man who received an inactivated influenza vaccine.

The CDR3 region is CASSLAGSTEQYF. For the CDR3, the DNA is TGTGCCAGCAGCTTAGCGGGAAGCACCGAGCAGTACTTC. The chain uses TRBV7-2 and TRBJ2-7; no definite D call. There are 13 residues in the CDR3. Germline V CDR1 and CDR2: SGHTA, FQGNSA. V dropped 0 bases and J dropped 6 bases, with 9 bases sitting between them.